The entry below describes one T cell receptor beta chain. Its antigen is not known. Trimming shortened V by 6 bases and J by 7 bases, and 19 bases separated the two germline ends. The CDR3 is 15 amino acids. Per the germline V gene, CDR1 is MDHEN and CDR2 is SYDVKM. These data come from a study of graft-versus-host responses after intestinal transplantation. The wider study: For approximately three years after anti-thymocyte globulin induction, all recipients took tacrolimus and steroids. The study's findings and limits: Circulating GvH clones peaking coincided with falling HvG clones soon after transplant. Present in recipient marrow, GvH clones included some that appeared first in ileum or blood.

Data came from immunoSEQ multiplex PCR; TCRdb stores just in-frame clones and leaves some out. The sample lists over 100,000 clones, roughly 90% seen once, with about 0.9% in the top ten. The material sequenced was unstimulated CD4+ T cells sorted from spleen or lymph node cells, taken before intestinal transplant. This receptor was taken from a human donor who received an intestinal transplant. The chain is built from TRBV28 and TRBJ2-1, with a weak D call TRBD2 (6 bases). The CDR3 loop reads CASRLQGGGGNEQFF. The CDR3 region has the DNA TGTGCCAGCAGACTTCAGGGAGGTGGCGGGAATGAGCAGTTCTTC.